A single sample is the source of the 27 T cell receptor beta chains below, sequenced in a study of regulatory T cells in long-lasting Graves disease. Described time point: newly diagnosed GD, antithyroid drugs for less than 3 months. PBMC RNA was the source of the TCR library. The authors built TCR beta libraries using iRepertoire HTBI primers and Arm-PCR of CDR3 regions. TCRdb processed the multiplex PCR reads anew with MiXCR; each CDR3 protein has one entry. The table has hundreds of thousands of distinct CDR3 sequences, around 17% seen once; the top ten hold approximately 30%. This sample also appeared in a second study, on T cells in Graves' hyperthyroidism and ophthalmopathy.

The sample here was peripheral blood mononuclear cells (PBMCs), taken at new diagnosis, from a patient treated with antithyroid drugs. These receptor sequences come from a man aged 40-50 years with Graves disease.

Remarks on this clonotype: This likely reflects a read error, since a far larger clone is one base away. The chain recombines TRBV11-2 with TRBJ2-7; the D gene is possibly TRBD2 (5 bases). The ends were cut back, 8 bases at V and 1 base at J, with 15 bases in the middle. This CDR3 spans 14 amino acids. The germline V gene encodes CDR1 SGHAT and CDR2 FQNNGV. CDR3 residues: CASPDGGESYEQYF. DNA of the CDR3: TGTGCCAGCCCGGACGGAGGAGAATCCTACGAGCAGTACTTC.

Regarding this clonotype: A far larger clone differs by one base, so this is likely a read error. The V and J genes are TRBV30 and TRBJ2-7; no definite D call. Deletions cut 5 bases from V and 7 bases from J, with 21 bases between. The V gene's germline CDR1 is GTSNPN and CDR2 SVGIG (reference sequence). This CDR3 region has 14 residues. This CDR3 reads CAWGPPLAYNEQYF. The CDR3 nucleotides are TGTGCCTGGGGGCCCCCCCTGGCCTACAATGAGCAGTACTTC.

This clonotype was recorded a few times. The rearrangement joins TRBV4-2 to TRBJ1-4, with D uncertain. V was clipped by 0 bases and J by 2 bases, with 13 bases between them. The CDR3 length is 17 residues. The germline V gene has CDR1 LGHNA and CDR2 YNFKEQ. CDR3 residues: CASSQDRAQGTNEKLFF. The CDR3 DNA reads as TGTGCCAGCAGCCAAGATAGGGCCCAAGGCACTAATGAAAAACTGTTTTTT.

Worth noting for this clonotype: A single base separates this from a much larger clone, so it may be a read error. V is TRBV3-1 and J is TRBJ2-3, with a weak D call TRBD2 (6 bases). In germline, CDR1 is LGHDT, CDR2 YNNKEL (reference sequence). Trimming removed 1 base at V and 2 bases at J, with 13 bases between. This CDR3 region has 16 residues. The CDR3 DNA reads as TGTGCCAGCAGCCAAGTGATACGGAGGGTCACAGATACGCAGTATTTT. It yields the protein CASSQVIRRVTDTQYF.

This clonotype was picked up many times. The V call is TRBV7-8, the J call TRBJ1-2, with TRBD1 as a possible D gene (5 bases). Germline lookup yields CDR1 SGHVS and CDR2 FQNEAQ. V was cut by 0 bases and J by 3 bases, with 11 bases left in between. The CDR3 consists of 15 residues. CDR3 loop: CASSLANGGYYGYTF. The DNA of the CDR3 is TGTGCCAGCAGCTTAGCGAACGGGGGTTACTATGGCTACACCTTC.

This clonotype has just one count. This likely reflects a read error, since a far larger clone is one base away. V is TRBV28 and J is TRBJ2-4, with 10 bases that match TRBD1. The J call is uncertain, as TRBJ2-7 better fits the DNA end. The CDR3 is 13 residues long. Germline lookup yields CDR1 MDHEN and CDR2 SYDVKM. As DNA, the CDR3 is TGTGCCAACAGTTCGGGACAGGGGTCCGAGCAGTACTTC. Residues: CANSSGQGSEQYF.

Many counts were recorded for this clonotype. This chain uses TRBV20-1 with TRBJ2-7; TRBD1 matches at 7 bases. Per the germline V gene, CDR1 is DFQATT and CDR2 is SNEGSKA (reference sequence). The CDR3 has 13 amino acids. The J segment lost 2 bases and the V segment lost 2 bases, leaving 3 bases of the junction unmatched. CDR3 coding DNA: TGCAGTGCTAGAAGGACAGGCACCTACGAGCAGTACTTC. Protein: CSARRTGTYEQYF.

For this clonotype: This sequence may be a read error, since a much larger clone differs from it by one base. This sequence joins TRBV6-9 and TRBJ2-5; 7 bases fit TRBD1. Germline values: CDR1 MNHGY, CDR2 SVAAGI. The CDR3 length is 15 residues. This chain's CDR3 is CASSYTGARFETRYF. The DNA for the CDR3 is TGTGCCAGCAGTTACACAGGGGCGCGGTTTGAGACCCGGTACTTC.

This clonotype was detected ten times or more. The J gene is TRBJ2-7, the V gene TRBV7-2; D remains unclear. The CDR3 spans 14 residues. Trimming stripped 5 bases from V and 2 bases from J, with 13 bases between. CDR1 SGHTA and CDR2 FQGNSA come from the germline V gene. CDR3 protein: CASSGLLATYEQYF. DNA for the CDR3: TGTGCCAGCAGCGGTCTCTTGGCTACCTACGAGCAGTACTTC.

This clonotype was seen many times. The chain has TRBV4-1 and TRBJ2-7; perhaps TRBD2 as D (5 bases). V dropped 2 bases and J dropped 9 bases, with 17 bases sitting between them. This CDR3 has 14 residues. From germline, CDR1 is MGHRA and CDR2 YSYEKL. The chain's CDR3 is CASSQTRLRSGQYF. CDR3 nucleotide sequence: TGCGCCAGCAGCCAAACCCGATTACGCAGCGGGCAGTACTTC.

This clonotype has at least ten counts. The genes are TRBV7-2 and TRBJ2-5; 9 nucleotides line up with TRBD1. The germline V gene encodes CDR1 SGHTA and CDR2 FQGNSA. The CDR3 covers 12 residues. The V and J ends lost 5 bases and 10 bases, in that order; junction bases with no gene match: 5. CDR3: CASSLPGQGQYF. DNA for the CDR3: TGTGCCAGCAGCCTACCGGGACAGGGCCAGTACTTC. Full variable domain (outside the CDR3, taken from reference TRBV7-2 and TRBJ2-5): GAGVSQSPSNKVTEKGKDVELRCDPISGHTALYWYRQSLGQGLEFLIYFQGNSAPDKSGLPSDRFSAERTGGSVSTLTIQRTQQEDSAVYLCASSLPGQGQYFGPGTRLLVL.

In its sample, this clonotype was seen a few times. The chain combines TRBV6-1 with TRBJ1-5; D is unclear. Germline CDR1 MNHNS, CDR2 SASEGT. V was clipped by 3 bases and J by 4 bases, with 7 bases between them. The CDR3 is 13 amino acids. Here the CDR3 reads CASSDRENQPQHF. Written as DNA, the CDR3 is TGTGCCAGCAGTGATCGGGAAAATCAGCCCCAGCATTTT.

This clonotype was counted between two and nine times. CDR3 region: CASSLVYGTVRYQETQYF. The CDR3 DNA follows: TGTGCCAGCAGCTTGGTTTATGGGACAGTCCGCTACCAAGAGACCCAGTACTTC. V gene TRBV5-4 combines with J gene TRBJ2-5; TRBD1 aligns across 7 bases. The J segment lost 0 bases and the V segment lost 0 bases, leaving 11 bases of the junction unmatched. Germline V gene sequence: CDR1 SGHNT, CDR2 YYREEE (reference sequence). The CDR3 length is 18 residues.

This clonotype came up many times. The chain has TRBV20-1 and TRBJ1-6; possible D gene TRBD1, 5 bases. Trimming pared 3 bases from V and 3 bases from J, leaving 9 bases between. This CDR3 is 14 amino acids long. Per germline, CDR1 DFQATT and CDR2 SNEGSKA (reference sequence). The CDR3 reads CSASWGNYNSPLHF. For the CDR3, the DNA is TGCAGTGCTAGCTGGGGGAACTATAATTCACCCCTCCACTTT.

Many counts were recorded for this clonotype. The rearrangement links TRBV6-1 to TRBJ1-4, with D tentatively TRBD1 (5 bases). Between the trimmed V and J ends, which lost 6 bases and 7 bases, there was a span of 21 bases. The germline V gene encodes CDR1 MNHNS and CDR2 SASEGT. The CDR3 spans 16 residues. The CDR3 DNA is TGTGCCAGCAGCCCATGGGGGGTCGGGTTGGTTGAAAAACTGTTTTTT. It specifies CASSPWGVGLVEKLFF.

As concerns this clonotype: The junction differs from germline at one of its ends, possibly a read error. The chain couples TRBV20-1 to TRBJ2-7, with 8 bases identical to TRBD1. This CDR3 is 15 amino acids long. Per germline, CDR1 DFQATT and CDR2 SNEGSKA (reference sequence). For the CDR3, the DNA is TGCAGTGCTGGAGACCTCGGGCAGGGGGCCCACGAGCAGTACTTC. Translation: CSAGDLGQGAHEQYF.

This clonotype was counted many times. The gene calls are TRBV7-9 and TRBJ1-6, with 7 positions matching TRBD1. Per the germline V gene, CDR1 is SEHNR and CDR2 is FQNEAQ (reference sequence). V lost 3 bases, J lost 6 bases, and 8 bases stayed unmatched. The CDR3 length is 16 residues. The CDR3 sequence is CASSLFGDRVNSPLHF. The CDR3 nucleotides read TGTGCCAGCAGCTTGTTTGGTGACAGGGTTAATTCACCCCTCCACTTT. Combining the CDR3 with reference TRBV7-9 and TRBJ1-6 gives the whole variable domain DTGVSQNPRHKITKRGQNVTFRCDPISEHNRLYWYRQTLGQGPEFLTYFQNEAQLEKSRLLSDRFSAERPKGSFSTLEIQRTEQGDSAMYLCASSLFGDRVNSPLHFGNGTRLTVT.

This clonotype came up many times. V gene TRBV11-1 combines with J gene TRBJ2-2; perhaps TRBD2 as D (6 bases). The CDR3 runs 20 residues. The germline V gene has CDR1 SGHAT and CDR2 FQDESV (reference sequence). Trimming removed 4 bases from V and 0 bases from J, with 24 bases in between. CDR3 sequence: CASSWPREKRPTSNTGELFF. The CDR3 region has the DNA TGTGCCAGCAGCTGGCCCCGGGAGAAGCGGCCCACCTCGAACACCGGGGAGCTGTTTTTT.

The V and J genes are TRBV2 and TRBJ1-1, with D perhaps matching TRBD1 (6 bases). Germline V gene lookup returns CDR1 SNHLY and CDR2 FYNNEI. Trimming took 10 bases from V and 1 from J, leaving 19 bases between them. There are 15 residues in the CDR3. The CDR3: CAIPGEDRRNTEAFF. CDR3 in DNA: TGTGCCATACCAGGGGAGGACAGACGGAACACTGAAGCTTTCTTT. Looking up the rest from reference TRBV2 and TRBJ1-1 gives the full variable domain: EPEVTQTPSHQVTQMGQEVILRCVPISNHLYFYWYRQILGQKVEFLVSFYNNEISEKSEIFDDQFSVERPDGSNFTLKIRSTKLEDSAMYFCAIPGEDRRNTEAFFGQGTRLTVV.

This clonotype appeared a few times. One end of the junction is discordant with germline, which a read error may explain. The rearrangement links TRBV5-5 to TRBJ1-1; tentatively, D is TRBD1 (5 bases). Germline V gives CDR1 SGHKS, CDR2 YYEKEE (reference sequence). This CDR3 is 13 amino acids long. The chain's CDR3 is CAGSLGPRTEAFF. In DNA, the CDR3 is TGTGCCGGCAGCTTGGGGCCTAGGACTGAAGCTTTCTTT. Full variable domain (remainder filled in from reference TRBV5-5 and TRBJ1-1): DAGVTQSPTHLIKTRGQQVTLRCSPISGHKSVSWYQQVLGQGPQFIFQYYEKEERGRGNFPDRFSARQFPNYSSELNVNALLLGDSALYLCAGSLGPRTEAFFGQGTRLTVV.

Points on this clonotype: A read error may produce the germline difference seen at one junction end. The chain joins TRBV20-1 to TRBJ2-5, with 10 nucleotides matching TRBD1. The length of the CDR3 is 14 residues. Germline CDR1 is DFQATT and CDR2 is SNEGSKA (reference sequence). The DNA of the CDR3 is TGCACTGTGCGCGGGACAGGGGACCAGGAGACCCAGTACTTC. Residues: CTVRGTGDQETQYF.

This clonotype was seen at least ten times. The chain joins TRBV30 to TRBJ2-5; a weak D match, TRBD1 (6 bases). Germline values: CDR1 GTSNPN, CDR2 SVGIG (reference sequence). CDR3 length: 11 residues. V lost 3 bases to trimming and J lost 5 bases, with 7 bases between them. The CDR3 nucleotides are TGTGCCTGGAGAAGGGGGGAGACCCAGTACTTC. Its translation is CAWRRGETQYF. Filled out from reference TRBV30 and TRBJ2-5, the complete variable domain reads SQTIHQWPATLVQPVGSPLSLECTVEGTSNPNLYWYRQAAGRGLQLLFYSVGIGQISSEVPQNLSASRPQDRQFILSSKKLLLSDSGFYLCAWRRGETQYFGPGTRLLVL.

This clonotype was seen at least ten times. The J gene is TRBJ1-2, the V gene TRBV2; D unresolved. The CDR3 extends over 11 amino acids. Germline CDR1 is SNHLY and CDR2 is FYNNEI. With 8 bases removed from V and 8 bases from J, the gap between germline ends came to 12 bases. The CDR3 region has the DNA TGTGCCAGCCCGGCGGCGCAAGGCTACACCTTC. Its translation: CASPAAQGYTF.

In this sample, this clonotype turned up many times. As DNA, the CDR3 is TGTGCCAGCAGTTCACAGGGGGGTGAGGAGTACCAAGAGACCCAGTACTTC. It specifies CASSSQGGEEYQETQYF. The V call is TRBV2, the J call TRBJ2-5, with TRBD1 identical over 8 bases. The CDR3 spans 17 residues. Germline loops: CDR1 SNHLY, CDR2 FYNNEI. The J segment lost 0 bases and the V segment lost 5 bases, leaving 11 bases of the junction unmatched. The full variable domain, rest sourced from reference TRBV2 and TRBJ2-5, is EPEVTQTPSHQVTQMGQEVILRCVPISNHLYFYWYRQILGQKVEFLVSFYNNEISEKSEIFDDQFSVERPDGSNFTLKIRSTKLEDSAMYFCASSSQGGEEYQETQYFGPGTRLLVL.

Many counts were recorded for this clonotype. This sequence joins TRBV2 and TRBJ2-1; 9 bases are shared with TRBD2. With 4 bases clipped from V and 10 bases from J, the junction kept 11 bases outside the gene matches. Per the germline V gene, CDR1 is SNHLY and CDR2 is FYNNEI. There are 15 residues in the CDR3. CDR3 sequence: CASSVASGAGGEQFF. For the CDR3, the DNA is TGTGCCAGCAGTGTTGCTAGCGGGGCAGGGGGGGAGCAGTTCTTC.

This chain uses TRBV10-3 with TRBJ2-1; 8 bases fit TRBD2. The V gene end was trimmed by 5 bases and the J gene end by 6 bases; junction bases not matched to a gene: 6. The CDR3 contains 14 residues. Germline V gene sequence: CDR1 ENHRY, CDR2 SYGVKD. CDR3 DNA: TGTGCCATCAGTCTCAGCGGGGGATTCAATGAGCAGTTCTTC. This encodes CAISLSGGFNEQFF.

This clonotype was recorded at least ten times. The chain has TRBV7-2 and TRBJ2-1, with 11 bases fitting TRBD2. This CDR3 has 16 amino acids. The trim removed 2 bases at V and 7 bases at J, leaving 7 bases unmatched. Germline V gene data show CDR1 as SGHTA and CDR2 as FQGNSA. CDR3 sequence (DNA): TGTGCCAGCAGCTTAAGTAGCGGGGGGGCCGCTAATGAGCAGTTCTTC. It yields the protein CASSLSSGGAANEQFF. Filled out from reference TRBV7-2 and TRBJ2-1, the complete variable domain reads GAGVSQSPSNKVTEKGKDVELRCDPISGHTALYWYRQSLGQGLEFLIYFQGNSAPDKSGLPSDRFSAERTGGSVSTLTIQRTQQEDSAVYLCASSLSSGGAANEQFFGPGTRLTVL.